One and the same sample provided the 6 T cell receptor beta chains below, sequenced in a study of identical twins. MiXCR, run by TCRdb on the 5' RACE reads, gives a single entry per CDR3 protein. This sample has under 900,000 distinct CDR3 sequences; 15% to 20% occur once, and the top ten carry roughly 13%. This same sample was also part of a study on T cells expressing NK-cell markers.

The material sequenced was PBMCs. These receptors all come from a woman aged 18-30 years in good health.

The chain carries TRBV10-3 and TRBJ2-7; no reliable D call. The CDR3 spans 15 residues. V shed 1 base and J shed 8 bases, with 18 bases lying between them. The germline gives CDR1 ENHRY, CDR2 SYGVKD. CDR3 in amino acids: CAISELGITPSQQYF. DNA of the CDR3: TGTGCCATCAGTGAGTTGGGGATCACTCCTTCCCAGCAGTACTTC.

The chain recombines TRBV29-1 with TRBJ2-5, with D possibly TRBD2 on 6 matching bases. The CDR3 is 13 residues long. V dropped 6 bases and J dropped 5 bases, with 16 bases sitting between them. Germline V gene lookup returns CDR1 SQVTM and CDR2 ANQGSEA. CDR3 bases: TGCAGCGTCGCCGGGACTTCGAGGGAGACCCAGTACTTC. Translating gives CSVAGTSRETQYF.

This clonotype has just a few counts. The rearrangement links TRBV27 to TRBJ2-3; 9 bases are shared with TRBD2. This CDR3 region has 16 residues. The V gene end was trimmed by 0 bases and the J gene end by 0 bases; junction bases not matched to a gene: 1. Germline lookup yields CDR1 MNHEY and CDR2 SMNVEV (reference sequence). CDR3 region: CASSLSLAGSTDTQYF. DNA of the CDR3: TGTGCCAGCAGTTTATCGCTAGCGGGGAGCACAGATACGCAGTATTTT.

This clonotype occurred a few times. J is TRBJ2-3 and V is TRBV5-1; no firm D call. The CDR3 is 14 residues long. Looked up from germline, CDR1 is SGHRS and CDR2 is YFSETQ. Trimming took off 5 bases at V and 0 bases at J, with 10 bases between the two ends. In nucleotides, the CDR3 is TGCGCCAGCAGATCACCTAGAAGCACAGATACGCAGTATTTT. Protein product: CASRSPRSTDTQYF.

This clonotype occurred a few times. This chain joins TRBV7-8 and TRBJ2-7; 10 positions match TRBD1. The CDR3 extends over 15 amino acids. Germline-derived CDR1 and CDR2 are SGHVS and FQNEAQ. V was clipped by 5 bases and J by 5 bases; unmatched bases: 9. In DNA, the CDR3 is TGTGCCAGCAGCCAACCGGACAGGGGGGCCCACGAGCAGTACTTC. Translated, it gives CASSQPDRGAHEQYF.

The rearrangement joins TRBV2 to TRBJ2-3; 9 bases agree with TRBD1. This CDR3 comprises 13 residues. V shed 4 bases and J 5 bases; nucleotides not matched to a gene: 1. Germline-derived CDR1 and CDR2 are SNHLY and FYNNEI. CDR3 sequence reads: CASSGTGVDTQYF. The DNA of the CDR3 is TGTGCCAGCAGTGGGACAGGGGTAGATACGCAGTATTTT.